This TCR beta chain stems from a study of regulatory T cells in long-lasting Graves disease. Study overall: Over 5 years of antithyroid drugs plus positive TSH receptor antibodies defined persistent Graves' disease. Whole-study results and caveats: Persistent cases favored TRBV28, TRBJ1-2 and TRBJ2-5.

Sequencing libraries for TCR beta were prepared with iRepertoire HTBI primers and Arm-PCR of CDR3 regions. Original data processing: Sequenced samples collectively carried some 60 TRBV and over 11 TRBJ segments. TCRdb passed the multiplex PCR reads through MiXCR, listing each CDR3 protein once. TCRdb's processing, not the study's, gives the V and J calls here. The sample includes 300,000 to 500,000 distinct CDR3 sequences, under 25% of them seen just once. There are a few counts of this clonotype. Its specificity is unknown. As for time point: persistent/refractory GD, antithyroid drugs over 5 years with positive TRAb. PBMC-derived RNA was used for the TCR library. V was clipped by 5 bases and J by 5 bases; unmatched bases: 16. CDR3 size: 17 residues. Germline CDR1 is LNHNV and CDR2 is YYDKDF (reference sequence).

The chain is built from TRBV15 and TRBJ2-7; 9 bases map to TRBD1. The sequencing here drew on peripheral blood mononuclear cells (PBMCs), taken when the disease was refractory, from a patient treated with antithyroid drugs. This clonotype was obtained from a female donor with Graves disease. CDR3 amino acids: CATSSGTGNSEGDEQYF. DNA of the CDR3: TGTGCCACCAGCTCAGGGACAGGGAATTCCGAAGGGGACGAGCAGTACTTC. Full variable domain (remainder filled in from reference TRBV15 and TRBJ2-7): DAMVIQNPRYQVTQFGKPVTLSCSQTLNHNVMYWYQQKSSQAPKLLFHYYDKDFNNEADTPDNFQSRRPNTSFCFLDIRSPGLGDTAMYLCATSSGTGNSEGDEQYFGPGTRLTVT.